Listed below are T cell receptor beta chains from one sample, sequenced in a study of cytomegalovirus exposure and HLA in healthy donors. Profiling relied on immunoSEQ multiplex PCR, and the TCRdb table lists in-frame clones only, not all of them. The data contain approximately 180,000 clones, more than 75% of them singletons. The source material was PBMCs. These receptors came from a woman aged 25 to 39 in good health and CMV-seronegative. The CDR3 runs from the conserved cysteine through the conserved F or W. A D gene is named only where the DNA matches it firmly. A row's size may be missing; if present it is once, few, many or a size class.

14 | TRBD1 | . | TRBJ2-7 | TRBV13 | TGTGCCAGCAGCTACAGGGGGCAAATCTACGAGCAGTACTTC | CASSYRGQIYEQYF
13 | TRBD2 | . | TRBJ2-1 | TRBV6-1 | TGTGCCAGCAGTGAAGCTCGGGGGGTAAAGCAGTTCTTC | CASSEARGVKQFF
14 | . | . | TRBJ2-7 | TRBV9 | TGTGCCAGCAGCCCAAGGAGTGGCTCCTACGAGCAGTACTTC | CASSPRSGSYEQYF
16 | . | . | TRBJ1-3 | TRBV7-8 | TGTGCCAGCAGCTTAGCGGGGGCCAACTCTGGAAACACCATATATTTT | CASSLAGANSGNTIYF
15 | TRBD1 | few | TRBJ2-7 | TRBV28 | TGTGCCAGCACCCCCCCGGACAGGGATCTGGGCGAGCAGTACTTC | CASTPPDRDLGEQYF
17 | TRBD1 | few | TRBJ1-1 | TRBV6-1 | TGTGCCAGCAGTGAAGCACGATGGGACAGGGGTCCCACTGAAGCTTTCTTT | CASSEARWDRGPTEAFF
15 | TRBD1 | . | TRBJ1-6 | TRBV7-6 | TGTGCCAGCAGCTTAGGGGACAGGGATAATTCACCCCTCCACTTT | CASSLGDRDNSPLHF
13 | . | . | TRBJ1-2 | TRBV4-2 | TGTGCCAGCAGCCAAGGGGAGTGGTATGGCTACACCTTC | CASSQGEWYGYTF
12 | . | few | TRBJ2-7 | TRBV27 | TGTGCCAGCAGTTTAACAGGATACGAGCAGTACTTC | CASSLTGYEQYF
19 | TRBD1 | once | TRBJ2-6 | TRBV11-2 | TGTGCCAGCAGCTCCTACCCGACAGGGGATGGCACTGGGGCCAACGTCCTGACTTTC | CASSSYPTGDGTGANVLTF
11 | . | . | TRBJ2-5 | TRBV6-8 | TGTGCCAGCAGAACGGGGGAGACCCAGTACTTC | CASRTGETQYF
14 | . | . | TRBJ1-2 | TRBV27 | TGTGCCAGCAGTTTCCGCGGGGGGAACTATGGCTACACCTTC | CASSFRGGNYGYTF
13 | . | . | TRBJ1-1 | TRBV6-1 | TGTGCCACCAGACAGTACATGAACACTGAAGCTTTCTTT | CATRQYMNTEAFF
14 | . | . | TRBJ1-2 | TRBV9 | TGTGCCAGCAGCGCCCCGGGAGGGGGGGTCGGCTACACCTTC | CASSAPGGGVGYTF